This T cell receptor beta chain came from a study of follicular helper T cells after annual influenza vaccination. Turning to the study itself: Sampling occurred days 0, 7 and 28 after each influenza vaccination. Some donors were sampled over the 2013-2014, 2014-2015 and 2015-2016 vaccinations.

Germline V CDR1 and CDR2: LNHDA, SQIVND (reference sequence). With 5 bases clipped from V and 3 bases from J, the junction kept 7 bases outside the gene matches. CDR3 length equals 16 residues. Study-level results: ICOS+CD38+ cTfh clonality tracked population frequency, and its change tracked circulating plasmablast change.

As to this clone: Its specificity is unknown.

Produced via immunoSEQ multiplex PCR; TCRdb's table is partial and in-frame only. The sample lists roughly 9,900 clones, 80% to 85% occurring once. Specified time point: 2013-2014 season, 7 days after vaccination. Donors with HIV/AIDS, active malignancy, immunomodulators or active illness were excluded. V is TRBV19 and J is TRBJ2-1, with 10 positions matching TRBD2. Here the sequenced sample was CXCR5- memory CD4+ T cells sorted from blood, taken 7 days after influenza vaccination. The sequence was obtained from an adult who received the influenza vaccine. The chain's CDR3 is CASSLSGRRLYNEQFF. CDR3 DNA: TGTGCCAGTAGTCTTAGCGGGAGGCGCCTCTACAATGAGCAGTTCTTC. Drawing the rest from reference TRBV19 and TRBJ2-1, the complete variable domain is DGGITQSPKYLFRKEGQNVTLSCEQNLNHDAMYWYRQDPGQGLRLIYYSQIVNDFQKGDIAEGYSVSREKKESFPLTVTSAQKNPTAFYLCASSLSGRRLYNEQFFGPGTRLTVL.